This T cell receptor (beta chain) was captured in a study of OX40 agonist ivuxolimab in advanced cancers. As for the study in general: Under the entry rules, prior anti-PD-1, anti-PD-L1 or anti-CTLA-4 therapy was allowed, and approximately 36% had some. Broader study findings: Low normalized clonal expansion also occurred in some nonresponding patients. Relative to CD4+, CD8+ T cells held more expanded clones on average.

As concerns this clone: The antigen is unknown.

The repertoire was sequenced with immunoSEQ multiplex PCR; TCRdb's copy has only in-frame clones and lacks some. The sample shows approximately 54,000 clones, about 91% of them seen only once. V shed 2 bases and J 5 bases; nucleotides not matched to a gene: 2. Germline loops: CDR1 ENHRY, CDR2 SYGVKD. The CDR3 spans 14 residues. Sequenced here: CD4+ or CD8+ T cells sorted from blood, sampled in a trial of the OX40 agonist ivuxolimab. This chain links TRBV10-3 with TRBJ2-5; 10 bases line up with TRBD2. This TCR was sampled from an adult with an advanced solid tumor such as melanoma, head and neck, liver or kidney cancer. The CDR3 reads CAISETSGMETQYF. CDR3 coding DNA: TGTGCCATCAGTGAGACTAGCGGGATGGAGACCCAGTACTTC.